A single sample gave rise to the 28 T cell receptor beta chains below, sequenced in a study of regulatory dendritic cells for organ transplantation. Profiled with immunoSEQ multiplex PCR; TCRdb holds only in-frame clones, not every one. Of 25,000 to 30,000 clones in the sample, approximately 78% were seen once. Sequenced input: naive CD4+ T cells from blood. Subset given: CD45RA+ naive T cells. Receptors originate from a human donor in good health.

The CDR3 protein is CASANPGQGSAGNTIYF. In DNA form, the CDR3 reads TGTGCCAGCGCGAATCCGGGACAGGGAAGCGCTGGAAACACCATATATTTT. The rearrangement joins TRBV21-1 to TRBJ1-3; no check of the table's D call, TRBD1, against the DNA was made. TRBV21-1 constitutes a pseudogene. The length of the CDR3 is 17 residues.

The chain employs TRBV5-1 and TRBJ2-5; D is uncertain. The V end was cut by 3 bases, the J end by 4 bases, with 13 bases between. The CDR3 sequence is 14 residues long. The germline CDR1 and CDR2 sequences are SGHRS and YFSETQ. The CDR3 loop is CASSSSSFGETQYF. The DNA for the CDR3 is TGCGCCAGCAGCTCCTCTAGTTTTGGAGAGACCCAGTACTTC. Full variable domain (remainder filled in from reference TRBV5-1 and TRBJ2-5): KAGVTQTPRYLIKTRGQQVTLSCSPISGHRSVSWYQQTPGQGLQFLFEYFSETQRNKGNFPGRFSGRQFSNSRSEMNVSTLELGDSALYLCASSSSSFGETQYFGPGTRLLVL.

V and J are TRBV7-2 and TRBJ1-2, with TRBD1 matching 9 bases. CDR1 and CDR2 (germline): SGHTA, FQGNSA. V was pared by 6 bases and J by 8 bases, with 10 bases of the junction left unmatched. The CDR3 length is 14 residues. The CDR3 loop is CASSLRGQGRGYTF. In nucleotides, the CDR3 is TGTGCCAGCAGTCTCCGGGGACAGGGTAGGGGCTACACCTTC.

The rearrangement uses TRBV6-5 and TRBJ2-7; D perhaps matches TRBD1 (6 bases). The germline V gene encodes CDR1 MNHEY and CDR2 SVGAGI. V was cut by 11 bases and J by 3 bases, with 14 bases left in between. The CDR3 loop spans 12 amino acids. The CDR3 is CAARDTYYEQYF. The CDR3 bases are TGTGCCGCCAGGGACACGTACTACGAGCAGTACTTC.

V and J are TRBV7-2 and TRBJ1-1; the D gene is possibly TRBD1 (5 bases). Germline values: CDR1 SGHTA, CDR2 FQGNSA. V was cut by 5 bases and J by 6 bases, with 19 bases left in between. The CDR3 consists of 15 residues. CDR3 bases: TGTGCCAGCAGCGGAAGGGGCCACGTAGGGGCTGAAGCTTTCTTT. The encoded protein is CASSGRGHVGAEAFF.

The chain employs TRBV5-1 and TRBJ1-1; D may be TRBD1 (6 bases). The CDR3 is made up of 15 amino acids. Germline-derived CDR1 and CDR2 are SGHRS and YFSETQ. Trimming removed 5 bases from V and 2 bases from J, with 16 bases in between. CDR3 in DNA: TGCGCCAGCAGAAACACCGGGGGGCCAAACACTGAAGCTTTCTTT. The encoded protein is CASRNTGGPNTEAFF.

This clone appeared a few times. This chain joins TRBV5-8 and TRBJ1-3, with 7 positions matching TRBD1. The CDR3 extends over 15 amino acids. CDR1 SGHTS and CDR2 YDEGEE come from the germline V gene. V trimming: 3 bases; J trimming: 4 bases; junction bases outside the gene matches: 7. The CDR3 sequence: CASSYRGSGGNTIYF. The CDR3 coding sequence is TGTGCCAGCAGCTACAGGGGCTCGGGAGGAAACACCATATATTTT.

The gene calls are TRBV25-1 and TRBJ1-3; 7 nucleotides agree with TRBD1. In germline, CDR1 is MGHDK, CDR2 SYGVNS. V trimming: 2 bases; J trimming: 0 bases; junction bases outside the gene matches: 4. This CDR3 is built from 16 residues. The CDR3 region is CASSEATGASGNTIYF. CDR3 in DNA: TGTGCCAGCAGTGAAGCAACAGGGGCCTCTGGAAACACCATATATTTT.

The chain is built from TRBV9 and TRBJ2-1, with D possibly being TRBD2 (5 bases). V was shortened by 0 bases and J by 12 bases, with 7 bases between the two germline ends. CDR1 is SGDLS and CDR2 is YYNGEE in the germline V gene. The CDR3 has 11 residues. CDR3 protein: CASSVDGGQFF. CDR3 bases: TGTGCCAGCAGCGTAGATGGAGGGCAGTTCTTC. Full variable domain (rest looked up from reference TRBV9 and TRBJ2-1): DSGVTQTPKHLITATGQRVTLRCSPRSGDLSVYWYQQSLDQGLQFLIQYYNGEERAKGNILERFSAQQFPDLHSELNLSSLELGDSALYFCASSVDGGQFFGPGTRLTVL.

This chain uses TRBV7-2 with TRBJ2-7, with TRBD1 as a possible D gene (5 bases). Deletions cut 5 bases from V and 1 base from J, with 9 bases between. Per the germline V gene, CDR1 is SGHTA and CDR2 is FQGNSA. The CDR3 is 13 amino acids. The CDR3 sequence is CASSPRQSYEQYF. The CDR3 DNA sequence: TGTGCCAGCAGCCCTCGACAGTCCTACGAGCAGTACTTC.

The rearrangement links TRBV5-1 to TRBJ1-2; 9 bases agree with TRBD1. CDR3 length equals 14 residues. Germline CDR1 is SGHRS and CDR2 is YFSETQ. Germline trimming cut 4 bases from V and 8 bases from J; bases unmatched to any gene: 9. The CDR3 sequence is CASSLEQGALGYTF. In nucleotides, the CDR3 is TGCGCCAGCAGCCTAGAACAGGGGGCGTTGGGCTACACCTTC.

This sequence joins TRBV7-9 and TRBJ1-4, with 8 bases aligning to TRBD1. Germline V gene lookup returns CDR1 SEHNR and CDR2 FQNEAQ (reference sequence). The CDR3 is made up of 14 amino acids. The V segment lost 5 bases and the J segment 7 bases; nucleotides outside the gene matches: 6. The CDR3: CASSAGGAGEKLFF. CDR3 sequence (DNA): TGTGCCAGCAGCGCAGGGGGCGCGGGTGAAAAACTGTTTTTT.

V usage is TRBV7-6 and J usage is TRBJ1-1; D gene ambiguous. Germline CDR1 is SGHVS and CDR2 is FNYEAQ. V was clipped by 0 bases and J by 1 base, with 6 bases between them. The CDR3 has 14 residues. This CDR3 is CASSLAGQNTEAFF. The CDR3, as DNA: TGTGCCAGCAGCTTAGCGGGCCAGAACACTGAAGCTTTCTTT.

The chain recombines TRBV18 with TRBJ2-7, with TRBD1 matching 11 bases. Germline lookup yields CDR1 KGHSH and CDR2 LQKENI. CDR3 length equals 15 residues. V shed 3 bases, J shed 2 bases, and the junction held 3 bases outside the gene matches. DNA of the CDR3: TGTGCCAGCTCACCGGGACAGGGGGATGCCTACGAGCAGTACTTC. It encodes CASSPGQGDAYEQYF.

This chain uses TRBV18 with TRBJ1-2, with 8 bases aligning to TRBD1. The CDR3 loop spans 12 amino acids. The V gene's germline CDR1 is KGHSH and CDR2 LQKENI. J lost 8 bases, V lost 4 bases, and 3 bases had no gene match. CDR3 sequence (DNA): TGTGCCAGCTCACAGGACAGGGACGGCTACACCTTC. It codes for CASSQDRDGYTF.

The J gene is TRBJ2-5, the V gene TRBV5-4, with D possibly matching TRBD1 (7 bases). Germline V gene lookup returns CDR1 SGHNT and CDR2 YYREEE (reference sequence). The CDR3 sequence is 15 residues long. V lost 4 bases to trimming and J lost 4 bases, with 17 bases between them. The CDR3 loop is CASSASGGGGETQYF. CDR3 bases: TGTGCCAGCAGCGCATCAGGGGGAGGTGGAGAGACCCAGTACTTC.

For the CDR3, the DNA is TGTGCCAGCAGTGATCCTCGGACAGGCCTCGTCTCCTACGAGCAGTACTTC. This gives the protein CASSDPRTGLVSYEQYF. The chain carries TRBV6-1 and TRBJ2-7; 7 nucleotides agree with TRBD1. CDR1 MNHNS and CDR2 SASEGT come from the germline V gene. The V segment lost 3 bases and the J segment 0 bases; nucleotides outside the gene matches: 11. The CDR3 runs 17 residues.

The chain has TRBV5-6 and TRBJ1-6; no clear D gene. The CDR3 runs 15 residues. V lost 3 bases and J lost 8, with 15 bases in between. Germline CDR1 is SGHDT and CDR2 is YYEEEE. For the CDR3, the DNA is TGTGCCAGCAGCTACGCAGAGGGAATCGATTCACCCCTCCACTTT. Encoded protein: CASSYAEGIDSPLHF.

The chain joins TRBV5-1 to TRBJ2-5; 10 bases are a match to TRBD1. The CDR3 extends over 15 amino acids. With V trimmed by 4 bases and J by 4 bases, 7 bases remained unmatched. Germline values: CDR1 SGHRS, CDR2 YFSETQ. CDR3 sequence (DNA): TGCGCCAGCAGCGCCGGACAGGGGGTGGGAGAGACCCAGTACTTC. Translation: CASSAGQGVGETQYF.

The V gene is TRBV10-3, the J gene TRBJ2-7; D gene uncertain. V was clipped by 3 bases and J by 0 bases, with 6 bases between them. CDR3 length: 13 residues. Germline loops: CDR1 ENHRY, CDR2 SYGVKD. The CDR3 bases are TGTGCCATCAGTGAATCAGTCTCCTACGAGCAGTACTTC. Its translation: CAISESVSYEQYF.

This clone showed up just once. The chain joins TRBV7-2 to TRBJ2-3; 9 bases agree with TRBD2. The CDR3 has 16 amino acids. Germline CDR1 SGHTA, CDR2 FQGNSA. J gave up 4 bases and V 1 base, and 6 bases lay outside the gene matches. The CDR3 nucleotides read TGTGCCAGCAGCTTAGGAGCGGGGGGCCAAGCAGATACGCAGTATTTT. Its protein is CASSLGAGGQADTQYF. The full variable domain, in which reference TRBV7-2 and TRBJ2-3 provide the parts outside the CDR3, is GAGVSQSPSNKVTEKGKDVELRCDPISGHTALYWYRQSLGQGLEFLIYFQGNSAPDKSGLPSDRFSAERTGGSVSTLTIQRTQQEDSAVYLCASSLGAGGQADTQYFGPGTRLTVL.

The CDR3 loop reads CASSPAGTTDTQYF. For the CDR3, the DNA is TGTGCCAGCAGCCCAGCGGGGACCACAGATACGCAGTATTTT. The chain is built from TRBV7-2 and TRBJ2-3, with 7 nucleotides matching TRBD2. V lost 5 bases, J lost 2 bases, and 4 bases stayed unmatched. The CDR3 covers 14 residues. Per the germline V gene, CDR1 is SGHTA and CDR2 is FQGNSA.

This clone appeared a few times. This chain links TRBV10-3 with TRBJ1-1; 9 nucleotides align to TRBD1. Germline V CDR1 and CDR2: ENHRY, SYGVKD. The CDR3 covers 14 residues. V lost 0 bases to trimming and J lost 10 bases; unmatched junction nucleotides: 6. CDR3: CAISESGDRDVAFF. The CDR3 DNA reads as TGTGCCATCAGTGAGTCGGGGGACAGGGATGTAGCTTTCTTT.

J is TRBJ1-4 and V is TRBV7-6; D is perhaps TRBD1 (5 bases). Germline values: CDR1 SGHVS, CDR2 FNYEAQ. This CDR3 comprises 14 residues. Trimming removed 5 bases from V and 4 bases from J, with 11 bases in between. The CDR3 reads CASSLGQGNEKLFF. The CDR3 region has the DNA TGTGCCAGCAGCCTGGGGCAGGGTAATGAAAAACTGTTTTTT.

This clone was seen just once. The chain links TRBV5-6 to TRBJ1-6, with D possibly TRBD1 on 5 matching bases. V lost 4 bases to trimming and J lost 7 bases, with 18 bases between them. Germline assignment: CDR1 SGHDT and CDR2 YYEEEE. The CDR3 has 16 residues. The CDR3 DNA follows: TGTGCCAGCAGCCGACGGGGAGGGGCGGAAAATTCACCCCTCCACTTT. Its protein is CASSRRGGAENSPLHF.

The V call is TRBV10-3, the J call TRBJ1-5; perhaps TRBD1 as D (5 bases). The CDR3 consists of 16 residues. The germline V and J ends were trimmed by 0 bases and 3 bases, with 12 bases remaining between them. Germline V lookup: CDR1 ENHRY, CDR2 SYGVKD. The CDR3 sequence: CAISESKGIDNQPQHF. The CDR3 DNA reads TGTGCCATCAGTGAGTCGAAGGGGATAGACAATCAGCCCCAGCATTTT.

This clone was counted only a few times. CDR3 sequence reads: CASSYSATVTHEQYF. DNA for the CDR3: TGTGCCAGCAGTTACTCAGCGACAGTCACCCACGAGCAGTACTTC. The chain recombines TRBV6-5 with TRBJ2-7; D might be TRBD1 (5 bases). Trimming removed 0 bases from V and 5 bases from J, with 14 bases in between. The CDR3 loop spans 15 amino acids. Germline V gene sequence: CDR1 MNHEY, CDR2 SVGAGI.

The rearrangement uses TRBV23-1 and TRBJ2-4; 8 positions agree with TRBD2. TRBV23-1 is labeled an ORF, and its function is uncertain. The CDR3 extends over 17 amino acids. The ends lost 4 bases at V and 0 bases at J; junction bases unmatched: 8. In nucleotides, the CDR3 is TGCGCCAGCAGTCTACCGGGGGGGTCCATAGCCAAAAACATTCAGTACTTC. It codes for CASSLPGGSIAKNIQYF.